The T cell receptor beta chain under discussion was sequenced for a study of cytomegalovirus exposure and HLA in healthy donors (dated 2017 in TCRdb). In the study overall: An earlier analysis of more than 550 of the donors reported around 280 Gb of sequence data and roughly 120 million unique TCR beta sequences obtained from approximately 180 million T cells. Of the roughly 400 genotyped donors, 81% were placed in the genetic ancestry cluster associated with self-reported Caucasian donors. Roughly 5 DR-DQ haplotypes were handled as single units for association and clustering, since linkage in the cohort was strong. Every repertoire in the discovery cohort had been generated on one and the same sequencing platform. To study patterns of TCR occurrence, a later analysis re-analyzed previously published TCR beta repertoires from several hundred donors and added high-resolution HLA genotyping. To predict cytomegalovirus infection status, the study combined high-throughput TCR immunosequencing, statistical association of individual TCRs with disease status, and machine learning. In an earlier analysis of 500 to 650 of the donors, high-throughput TCR beta sequencing was used to judge whether each TCR beta V gene segment behaved as functional or pseudogenic. Rather than drawing on any new phenotypic data, the later analysis identified candidate immune exposures from TCR beta sequences and the way those sequences occurred across donors. Among some 410 genotyped donors of the cohort, an average of approximately 220,000 unique TCR beta nucleotide sequences was sequenced per donor, of which about 20% were non-productive. The number of typed donors differed by locus: about 620-640 for A, B, C, DRB1 and DQB1; 500 to 550 for DQA1; 606 for DPA1; and roughly 450 for DPB1. HLA typing included class I and class II loci at four-digit resolution. The study was designed to test whether signatures of past pathogen exposure could be identified by cataloging public T cell receptors. A later genetic analysis used genome-wide SNP genotypes for about three fifths of the 666 donors, treating that subset as a discovery cohort. An early release covering some 640 HLA-typed donors comprised approximately 300 gigabases of sequencing data and some 79 million unique TCR sequences. The study profiled the T cell repertoires of 500 to 800 subjects by immunosequencing and related them to cytomegalovirus serostatus. Besides the first cohort of under 700 subjects, a separate validation cohort made up of about 120 different subjects was used. Donor age, sex, ethnicity and CMV serostatus were compiled alongside the repertoire data.

Concerning this clone itself: Its antigen is not yet known. Base quality data are lacking; no much larger clone is found one base away.

The protocol used for the library was the immunoSEQ multiplex PCR assay. A mixture of 60 forward primers for TCR Vbeta segments and 13 reverse primers for TCR Jbeta segments was used in the multiplex PCR. Amplification of the CDR3 region of rearranged TCR beta genes was performed with a multiplex PCR assay on genomic DNA. The amplified TCR beta libraries were sequenced on the Illumina HiSeq System as 87-base-pair reads. From the authors' description of their analysis: A later analysis counted 75 million to 100 million unique TCR beta chains across the 690 or so repertoires, and around 12 million of these chains were shared by at least two donors. Raw reads were error-corrected and collapsed into unique sequences by a nearest-neighbor algorithm in which closely related sequences were merged to remove PCR and sequencing errors. V, D and J gene segments were assigned by aligning CDR3 sequences to IMGT reference sequences. Each retained sequence needed at least a six-nucleotide match to both a V gene segment and a J gene segment. Rearrangements were called productive when the CDR3 lacked stop codons and stayed in frame with V and J; all others were non-productive. CDR3 was defined by IMGT convention, running from the second conserved V-encoded cysteine to the conserved J-encoded phenylalanine. The earlier analysis of 500 to 600 of the donors excluded sequences that lacked an unambiguous match to a single V gene segment. An earlier analysis of fewer than 750 of the donors classified V segments as functional when productive rearrangements were above 56.7% and as segregating when the standard deviation between donors was above 5%. A statistical classification framework was developed to diagnose cytomegalovirus status using the catalog of TCR beta chain sequences. A later analysis assigned V and J genes by comparing TCR nucleotide sequences with IMGT/GENE-DB human TR gene sequences. A later analysis assigned CDR3 sequences and most-parsimonious VDJ recombination scenarios with the TCRdist pipeline. A later analysis defined each TCR beta chain by its CDR3 amino acid sequence plus V-gene family, and excluded reads lacking a unique V-gene family. A later analysis removed 500 to 600 highly shared, low-generation-probability nucleotide sequences to deal with suspected cross-contamination and a sequencing artifact. In a later analysis, a clonal expansion index for each public chain was calculated from normalized within-repertoire ranks of inferred template counts. A later analysis computed generation probabilities with a VDJ recombination model fitted to out-of-frame rearrangements, and checked the results against IGoR. In a later analysis, TCR-TCR, TCR-HLA and TCR-CMV co-occurrence was scored with hypergeometric tests, and a repertoire-size bias correction was applied to TCR pairs. False discovery rates were estimated in a later analysis by permuting HLA or CMV assignments 20 times. In a later analysis, co-occurring TCRs were grouped using DBSCAN, with TCRdist sequence similarity added in when clustering inside HLA-allele-positive subsets. Repertoires with fewer than 30,000 or more than 120,000 public chains were left out of co-occurrence clustering, as were about five repertoires with anomalous nucleotide sharing. TCRdb provides this immuneACCESS table in a form limited to in-frame rearrangements. Some clones are lacking; in checked studies, under half of them reflect an unresolved V gene, and why the rest are absent is not known. V and J calls and clone size are given by that table; D and trimming were obtained from the DNA. The sample table contains tens of thousands of clones; only one count was recorded for more than 80% of them. The ten largest clonotypes hold 1.5% to 2% of the sample.

The cohort comprised fewer than 700 healthy bone marrow donors. At the time of sampling, every cohort member was nominally healthy, though immune exposures that went unrecorded were likely present. The donor tested CMV seronegative, placing the donor among the 352 seronegative members of the cohort. Every donor gave a peripheral blood sample, and the peripheral blood mononuclear cells from that sample were used for TCR beta sequencing. The Qiagen DNeasy Blood Extraction Kit was used to extract genomic DNA from the blood cell samples. Findings and caveats that apply to the study as a whole: A later analysis found that TCR association rates varied across HLA loci, with DRB1 alleles showing the most associated TCRs and HLA-C alleles the fewest. In a later genetic analysis, fewer N-insertions in productive TCRs were reported among donors in an Asian-associated ancestry cluster than the roughly 700-donor mean. The authors suggested that the approach could potentially be generalized to other disease states and immunological phenotypes. Across donors, most TCR sequences were observed very rarely, whereas some public TCRs were present in many individuals. When HLA alleles, especially DR and DQ, strongly co-occurred, attributing TCR associations to individual alleles was difficult. A total of 164 TCR beta chains were listed by the study as associated with cytomegalovirus. A further reported finding was that TCR beta sequences accurately predicted the HLA-A and HLA-B alleles for most subjects in the first cohort. A cluster of highly shared sequence variants was judged likely to be a technical artifact of the sequencing pipeline. The earlier analysis of almost 600 of the donors excluded roughly 16 rarely observed V segments, including chromosome 9 orphons, because counts were too low. The only immune exposure information available for the cohort was CMV serostatus. In a later analysis, HLA-associated TCR beta chains showed more clonal expansion and lower generation probabilities than non-associated chains that were equally common. Because HLA typing was missing for some donors at each locus, association tests included only the typed subset. A later analysis reported that several top co-occurrence clusters appeared linked to parvovirus B19, influenza, CMV and Epstein-Barr virus. Correlated functional status among segregating V segments might reflect linkage disequilibrium, but an unknown experimental factor could not be ruled out. The classifier was reported to diagnose cytomegalovirus status with high specificity and sensitivity in both the original and validation cohorts. Some IMGT-functional V segments, including TRBV6-2 and TRBV6-3, could not be distinguished by the 87-base-pair reads and were therefore excluded. In vitro tests confirmed that a few of the cytomegalovirus-associated TCR beta chains recognize cytomegalovirus antigens. An earlier analysis of around 600 of the donors showed that most TCR beta V segments appeared in productive rearrangements either about 90% or about 30% of the time, which broadly matched IMGT annotations. Most CMV-associated TCR beta chains appeared to be HLA-restricted in a later analysis, and the HLA associations seemed to be driven largely by CMV exposure. Specific HLA alleles were associated with about 17,000 TCR beta sequences at a false discovery rate of 0.05 in a later analysis. This cohort had only TCR beta chains sequenced, and the lack of alpha or paired-chain data limited which features could be detected. V-gene and J-gene trimming of TCR beta chains was associated with a missense DCLRE1C variant in a later genetic analysis, and the association was replicated in an independent cohort. Sequencing depth was assumed to be roughly uniform across donors in the presence/absence analyses, though that assumption may not hold.

The CDR3 covers 15 residues, taking in both the cysteine and the phenylalanine. Only the CDR3 region is kept as DNA, spanning 45 bases read in frame from base 1. Trimming leaves V shorter by 5 bases and J shorter by 4 bases, with the junction holding 5 bases beyond the gene matches. The germline V gene encodes CDR1 KGHSH and CDR2 LQKENI. The chain couples TRBV18 to TRBJ2-1; 10 bases in the middle match TRBD1. The sequence was obtained from a woman younger than 45 in good health and CMV-seronegative. Specimen: PBMCs. CDR3 region: CASSIGTGEYNEQFF. In nucleotides, the sequence is TGTGCCAGCTCAATTGGGACAGGGGAATACAATGAGCAGTTCTTC.